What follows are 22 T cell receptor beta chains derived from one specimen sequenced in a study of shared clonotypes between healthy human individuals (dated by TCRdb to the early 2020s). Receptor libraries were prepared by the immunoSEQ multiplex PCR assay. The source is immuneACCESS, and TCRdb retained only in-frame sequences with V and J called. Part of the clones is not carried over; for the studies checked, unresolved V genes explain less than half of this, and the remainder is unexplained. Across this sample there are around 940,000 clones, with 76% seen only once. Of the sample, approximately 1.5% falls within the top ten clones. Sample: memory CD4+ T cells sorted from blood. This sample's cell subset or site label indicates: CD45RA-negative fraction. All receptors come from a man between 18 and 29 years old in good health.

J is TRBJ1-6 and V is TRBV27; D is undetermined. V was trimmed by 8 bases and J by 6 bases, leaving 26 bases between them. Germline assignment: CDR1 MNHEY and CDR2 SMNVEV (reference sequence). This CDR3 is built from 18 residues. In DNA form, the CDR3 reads TGTGCCAGCCGTCCGTTGGTGGGCGGCGCGACCGTTAATTCACCCCTCCACTTT. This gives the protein CASRPLVGGATVNSPLHF.

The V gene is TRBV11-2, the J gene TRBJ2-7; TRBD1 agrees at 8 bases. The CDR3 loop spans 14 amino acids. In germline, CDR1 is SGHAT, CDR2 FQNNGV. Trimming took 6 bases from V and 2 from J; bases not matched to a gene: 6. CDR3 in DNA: TGTGCCAGCAGTTTTGACAGGGGAGCCTACGAGCAGTACTTC. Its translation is CASSFDRGAYEQYF.

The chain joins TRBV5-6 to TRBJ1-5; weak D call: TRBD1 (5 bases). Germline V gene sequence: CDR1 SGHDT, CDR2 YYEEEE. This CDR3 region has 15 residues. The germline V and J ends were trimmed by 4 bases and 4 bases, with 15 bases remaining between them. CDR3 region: CASSNKGFPNQPQHF. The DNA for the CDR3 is TGTGCCAGCAGCAATAAGGGGTTCCCGAATCAGCCCCAGCATTTT.

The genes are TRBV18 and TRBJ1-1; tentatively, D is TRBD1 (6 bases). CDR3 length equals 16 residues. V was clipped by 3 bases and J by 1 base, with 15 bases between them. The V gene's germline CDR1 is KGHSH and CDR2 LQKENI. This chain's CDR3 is CASSPSLQGRNTEAFF. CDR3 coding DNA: TGTGCCAGCTCACCTTCTTTACAGGGCCGGAACACTGAAGCTTTCTTT.

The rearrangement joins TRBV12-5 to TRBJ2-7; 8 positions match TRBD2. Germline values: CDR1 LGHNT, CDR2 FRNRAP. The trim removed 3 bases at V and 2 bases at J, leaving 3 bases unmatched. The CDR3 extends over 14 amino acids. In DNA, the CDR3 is TGTGCTAGTGGTTTAGTAGCGGGAACCTACGAGCAGTACTTC. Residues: CASGLVAGTYEQYF. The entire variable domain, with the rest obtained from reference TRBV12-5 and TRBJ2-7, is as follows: DARVTQTPRHKVTEMGQEVTMRCQPILGHNTVFWYRQTMMQGLELLAYFRNRAPLDDSGMPKDRFSAEMPDATLATLKIQPSEPRDSAVYFCASGLVAGTYEQYFGPGTRLTVT.

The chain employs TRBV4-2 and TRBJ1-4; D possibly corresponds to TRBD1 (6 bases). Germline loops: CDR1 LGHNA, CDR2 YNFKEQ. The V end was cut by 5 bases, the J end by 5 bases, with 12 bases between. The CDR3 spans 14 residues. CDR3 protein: CASSIGGANEKLFF. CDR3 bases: TGTGCCAGCAGCATCGGGGGCGCGAATGAAAAACTGTTTTTT.

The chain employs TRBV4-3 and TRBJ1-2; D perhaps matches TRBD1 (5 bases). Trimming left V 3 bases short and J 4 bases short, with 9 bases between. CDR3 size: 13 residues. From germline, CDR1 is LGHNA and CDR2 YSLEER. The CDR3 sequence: CASSQAGVYGYTF. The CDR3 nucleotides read TGCGCCAGCAGCCAGGCGGGGGTCTATGGCTACACCTTC.

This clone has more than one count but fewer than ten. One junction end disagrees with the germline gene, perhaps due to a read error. CDR3 amino acids: CASTVVAGATPFF. DNA for the CDR3: TGTGCCAGCACCGTCGTGGCGGGAGCTACTCCATTCTTC. This chain joins TRBV6-6 and TRBJ2-7; 7 bases align to TRBD2. This CDR3 comprises 13 residues. Germline CDR1 is MNHNY and CDR2 is SVGAGI (reference sequence).

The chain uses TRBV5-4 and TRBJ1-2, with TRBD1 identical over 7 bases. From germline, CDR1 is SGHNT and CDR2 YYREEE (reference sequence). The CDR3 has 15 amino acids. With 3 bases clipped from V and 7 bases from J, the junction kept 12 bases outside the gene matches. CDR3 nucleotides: TGTGCCAGCAGCTCCTGGACAGACAGGGTCGGTGGCTACACCTTC. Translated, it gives CASSSWTDRVGGYTF.

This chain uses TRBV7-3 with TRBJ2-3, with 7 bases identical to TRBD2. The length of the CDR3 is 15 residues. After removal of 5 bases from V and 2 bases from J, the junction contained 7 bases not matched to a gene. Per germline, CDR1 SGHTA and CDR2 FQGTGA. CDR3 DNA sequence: TGTGCCAGCAGCCCCTCGCGGGGGTTCACAGATACGCAGTATTTT. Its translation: CASSPSRGFTDTQYF.

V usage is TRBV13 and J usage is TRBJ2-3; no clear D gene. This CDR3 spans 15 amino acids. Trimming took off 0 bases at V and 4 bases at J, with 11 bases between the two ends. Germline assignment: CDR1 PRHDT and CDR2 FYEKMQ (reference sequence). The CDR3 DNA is TGTGCCAGCAGCTTAGGTCCTGACCGGCCAGATACGCAGTATTTT. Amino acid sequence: CASSLGPDRPDTQYF.

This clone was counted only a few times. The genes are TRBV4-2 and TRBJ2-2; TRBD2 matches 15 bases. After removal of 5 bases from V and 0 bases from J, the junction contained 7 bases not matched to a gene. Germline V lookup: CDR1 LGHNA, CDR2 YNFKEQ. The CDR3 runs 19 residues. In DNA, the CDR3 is TGTGCCAGCAGCGGACTCGGGACTAGCGGGGGGACGAACACCGGGGAGCTGTTTTTT. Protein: CASSGLGTSGGTNTGELFF.

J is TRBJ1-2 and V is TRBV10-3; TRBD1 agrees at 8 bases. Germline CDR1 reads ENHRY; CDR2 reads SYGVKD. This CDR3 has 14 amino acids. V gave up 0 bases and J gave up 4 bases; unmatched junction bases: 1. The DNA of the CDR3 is TGTGCCATCAGTGAGTCAACAGGGGGCTATGGCTACACCTTC. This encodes CAISESTGGYGYTF.

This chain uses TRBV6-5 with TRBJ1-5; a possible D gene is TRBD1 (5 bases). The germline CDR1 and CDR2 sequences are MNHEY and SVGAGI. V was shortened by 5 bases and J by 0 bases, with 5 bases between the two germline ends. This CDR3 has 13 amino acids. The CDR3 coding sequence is TGTGCCAGCAGTCAGGGTAGCAATCAGCCCCAGCATTTT. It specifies CASSQGSNQPQHF.

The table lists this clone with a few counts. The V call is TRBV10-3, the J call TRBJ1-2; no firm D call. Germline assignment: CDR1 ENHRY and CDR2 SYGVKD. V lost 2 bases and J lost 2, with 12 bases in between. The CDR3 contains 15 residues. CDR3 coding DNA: TGTGCCATCAGTGAGCCTTCAGCACCCAACTATGGCTACACCTTC. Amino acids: CAISEPSAPNYGYTF.

The CDR3 region has the DNA TGTGCCAGCAGCTTTATCGGGGGCTACGAGCAGTACTTC. Translated, it gives CASSFIGGYEQYF. The gene calls are TRBV11-2 and TRBJ2-7; a possible D gene is TRBD2 (6 bases). The CDR3 runs 13 residues. Between the trimmed V and J ends, which lost 3 bases and 3 bases, there was a span of 9 bases. Looked up from germline, CDR1 is SGHAT and CDR2 is FQNNGV.

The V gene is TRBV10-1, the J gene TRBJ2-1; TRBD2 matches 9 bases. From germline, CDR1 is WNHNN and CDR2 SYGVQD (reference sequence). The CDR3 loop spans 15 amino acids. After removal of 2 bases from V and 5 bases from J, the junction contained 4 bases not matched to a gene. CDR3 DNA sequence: TGCGCCAGCAGTGAGCGGCGGGAGGGCCACAATGAGCAGTTCTTC. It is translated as CASSERREGHNEQFF.

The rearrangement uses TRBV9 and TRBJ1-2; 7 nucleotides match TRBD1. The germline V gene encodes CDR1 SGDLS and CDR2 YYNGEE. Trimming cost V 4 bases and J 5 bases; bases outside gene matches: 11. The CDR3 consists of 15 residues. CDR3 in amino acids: CASSTRTGGLYGYTF. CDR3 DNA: TGTGCCAGCAGCACTAGGACAGGTGGACTTTATGGCTACACCTTC.

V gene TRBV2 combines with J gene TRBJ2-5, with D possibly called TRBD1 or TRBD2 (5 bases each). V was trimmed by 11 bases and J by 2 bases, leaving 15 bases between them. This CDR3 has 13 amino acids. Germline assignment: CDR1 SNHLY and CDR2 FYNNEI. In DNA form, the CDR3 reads TGTGCCGGAACTAGAGACAGACAAGAGACCCAGTACTTC. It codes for CAGTRDRQETQYF. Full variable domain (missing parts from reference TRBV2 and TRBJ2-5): EPEVTQTPSHQVTQMGQEVILRCVPISNHLYFYWYRQILGQKVEFLVSFYNNEISEKSEIFDDQFSVERPDGSNFTLKIRSTKLEDSAMYFCAGTRDRQETQYFGPGTRLLVL.

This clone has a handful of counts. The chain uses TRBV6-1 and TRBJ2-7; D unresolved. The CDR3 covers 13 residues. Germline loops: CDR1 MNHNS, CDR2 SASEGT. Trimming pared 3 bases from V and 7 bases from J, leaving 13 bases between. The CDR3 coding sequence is TGTGCCAGCAGTGATATTGGGTCTTGGGAGCAGTACTTC. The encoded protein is CASSDIGSWEQYF.

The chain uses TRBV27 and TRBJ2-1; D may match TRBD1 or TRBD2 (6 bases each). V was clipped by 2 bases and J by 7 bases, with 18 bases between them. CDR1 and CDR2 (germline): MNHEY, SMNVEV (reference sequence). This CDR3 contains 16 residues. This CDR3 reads CASSLIGGRGVNEQFF. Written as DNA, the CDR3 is TGTGCCAGCAGTTTAATAGGGGGGAGAGGTGTGAATGAGCAGTTCTTC.

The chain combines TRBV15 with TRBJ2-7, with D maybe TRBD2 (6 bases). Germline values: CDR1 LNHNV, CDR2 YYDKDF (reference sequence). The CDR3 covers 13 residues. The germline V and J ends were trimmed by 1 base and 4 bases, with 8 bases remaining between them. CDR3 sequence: CATSRVEGYEQYF. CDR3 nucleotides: TGTGCCACCAGCAGAGTGGAGGGTTACGAGCAGTACTTC.